Listed here are 3 T cell receptor beta chains from one sample, sequenced in a study of shared clonotypes between healthy human individuals. Profiled with immunoSEQ multiplex PCR; TCRdb holds only in-frame clones, not every one. The repertoire holds more than 1,200,000 clones, about 98.5% seen once, with approximately 0.4% in the top ten. Sequencing input: naive CD4+ T cells sorted from blood. Subset in this sample: CD45RA+ positively selected. Receptor source: a man aged 30-40 years in good health.

The chain combines TRBV7-9 with TRBJ2-7, with TRBD1 as a possible D gene (8 bases). From germline, CDR1 is SEHNR and CDR2 FQNEAQ (reference sequence). Trimming removed 2 bases at V and 5 bases at J, with 16 bases between. The CDR3 is 15 residues long. As DNA, the CDR3 is TGTGCCAGCAGCTTAAAGGGTACAGGGGGGGACGAGCAGTACTTC. This codes for CASSLKGTGGDEQYF.

The table lists this clone with a count of one. Here the CDR3 DNA reads TGTGCCAGCAGTAGAGGACTAGCGGTTTACAATGAGCAGTTCTTC. It is translated as CASSRGLAVYNEQFF. The V call is TRBV27, the J call TRBJ2-1; 10 nucleotides match TRBD2. Germline lookup yields CDR1 MNHEY and CDR2 SMNVEV (reference sequence). The CDR3 loop spans 15 amino acids. The junction had 5 bases not matched to a gene; V was cut back by 5 bases and J by 4 bases.

The V call is TRBV28, the J call TRBJ1-1; D gene unclear. Germline CDR1 reads MDHEN; CDR2 reads SYDVKM. V lost 7 bases to trimming and J lost 11 bases, with 11 bases between them. The CDR3 consists of 10 residues. This chain's CDR3 is CASIGSMAFF. The CDR3 DNA follows: TGTGCCAGCATTGGTAGTATGGCTTTCTTT.